This T cell receptor (beta chain) was recorded in a study of CD8 T cells in ankylosing spondylitis (dated by TCRdb to 2016 to 2017). The study in broad terms: To find TCR variants linked to disease, the study profiled T cell receptor beta repertoires in ankylosing spondylitis patients and healthy donors. In total, the full study cohort was made up of roughly 110 healthy donors and 20 to 25 ankylosing spondylitis patients. Peripheral blood was sampled, and synovial fluid was additionally collected from ankylosing spondylitis patients.

Including the terminal cysteine and phenylalanine, the CDR3 comprises 16 residues. Only the CDR3 part of the read is kept: 48 bases, read in frame from the first base. The germline V gene sets CDR1 to SGHTA and CDR2 to FQGNSA. V trim: 5 bases; J trim: 4 bases; unmatched bases: 11. Details on this clonotype: This receptor's antigen is unknown. Base qualities were left out, and no much larger clone turns up one base away.

The paper as a whole reports these results and caveats: Significant enrichment of the disease-linked clones was reported in matched synovial fluid samples from ankylosing spondylitis patients. Some of the motif variants had been reported before in the synovial fluid and blood of reactive arthritis patients, a finding that suggests common disease-initiation mechanisms. Blood from ankylosing spondylitis patients appeared to be characterized by a TCR beta motif composed of several highly homologous amino acid variants. The disease-linked clones showed a CD8+ phenotype and occurred at relatively low frequencies in peripheral blood.

TCRdb names Illumina HiSeq 2500 as the instrument used. TCR beta libraries were prepared by quantitative 5'-RACE with molecular barcodes. As for the authors' bioinformatics: A new computational method, built on a probabilistic model of VDJ rearrangement, was used to identify disease-linked TCR variants. TCRdb reran the public reads through fastp at Q25 and MiXCR, keeping productive beta chains. Under each unique CDR3 protein, matching rows form one entry showing the most common genes and DNA. These V and J calls derive from TCRdb rather than the authors' analysis. Recorded for this sample are 250,000 to 300,000 distinct CDR3 sequences; over 15% of them occurred a single time. Jointly, the top ten make up less than 9% of the sample.

The sequence links TRBV7-2 to TRBJ2-1, with 7 bases aligning to TRBD2. This clonotype was sampled from a male donor with ankylosing spondylitis or in good health (not recorded which). Sequenced: blood, either unsorted or a sorted T cell fraction (not recorded which). The DNA sequence is TGTGCCAGCAGCCCCCACGGACTAGAAGCTTACAATGAGCAGTTCTTC. Translated, this gives CASSPHGLEAYNEQFF.